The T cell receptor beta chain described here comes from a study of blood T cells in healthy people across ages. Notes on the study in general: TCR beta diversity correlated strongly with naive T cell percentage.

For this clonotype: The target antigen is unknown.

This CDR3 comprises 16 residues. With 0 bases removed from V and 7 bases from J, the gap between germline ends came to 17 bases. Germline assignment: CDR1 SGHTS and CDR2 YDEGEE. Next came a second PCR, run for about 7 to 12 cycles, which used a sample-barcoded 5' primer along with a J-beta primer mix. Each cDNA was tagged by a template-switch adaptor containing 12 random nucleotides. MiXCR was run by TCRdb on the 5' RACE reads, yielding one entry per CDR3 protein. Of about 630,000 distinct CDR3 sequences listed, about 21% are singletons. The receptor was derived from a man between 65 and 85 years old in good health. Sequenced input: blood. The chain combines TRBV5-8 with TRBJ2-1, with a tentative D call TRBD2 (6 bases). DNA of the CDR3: TGTGCCAGCAGCTTGGCCCGGGGGACCCTTCGTAATGAGCAGTTCTTC. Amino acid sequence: CASSLARGTLRNEQFF.